Each of the 6 T cell receptor beta chains below was sequenced from the same sample in a study of T cells in Graves' hyperthyroidism and ophthalmopathy. Amplified TCR beta CDR3 regions came from RNA transcripts. First-round RT-PCR with HTBI primers amplified the TCR CDR3 region. MiXCR, run by TCRdb on the multiplex PCR reads, gives a single entry per CDR3 protein. The sample lists around 620,000 distinct CDR3 sequences, 14% seen once, with about 6.6% in the top ten. What was sequenced was blood. Source of these receptors: a woman aged 18 to 35 with Graves' ophthalmopathy.

This clonotype was observed a single time. With a much larger clone just one base away, this may be a read error. The chain links TRBV14 to TRBJ2-7; possibly TRBD1 or TRBD2 for D (6 bases each). CDR3 length equals 16 residues. The germline CDR1 and CDR2 sequences are SGHDN and FVKESK. V dropped 4 bases and J dropped 2 bases, with 18 bases sitting between them. The CDR3 DNA follows: TGTGCCAGCAGCCGTATACCGGGGGACACCACCTACGAGCAGTACTTC. Its translation: CASSRIPGDTTYEQYF.

There are many counts of this clonotype. Here the CDR3 DNA reads TGTGCCACCAGTGATGATCAGGGCCGAAACTACAATGAGCAGTTCTTC. Translated: CATSDDQGRNYNEQFF. V gene TRBV24-1 combines with J gene TRBJ2-1; tentative D call: TRBD1 (5 bases). Trimming stripped 3 bases from V and 3 bases from J, with 14 bases between. This CDR3 is 16 amino acids long. Germline CDR1 reads KGHDR; CDR2 reads SFDVKD.

This clonotype has just a few counts. The V gene is TRBV12-5, the J gene TRBJ2-1; 11 bases line up with TRBD2. This CDR3 comprises 15 residues. Losses at the gene ends were 1 base for V and 9 bases for J; bases not matched to a gene: 5. Germline V CDR1 and CDR2: LGHNT, FRNRAP. The CDR3 nucleotides read TGTGCTAGTGGTTTGGGACTAGCGGGAAAGGGTGAGCAGTTCTTC. It translates to CASGLGLAGKGEQFF.

This clonotype was recorded many times. V gene TRBV28 combines with J gene TRBJ2-7; 9 bases fit TRBD2. Losses at the gene ends were 3 bases for V and 1 base for J; bases not matched to a gene: 7. The CDR3 length is 16 residues. Germline V gene lookup returns CDR1 MDHEN and CDR2 SYDVKM. This chain's CDR3 is CASSFPRAGGSYEQYF. The CDR3 DNA sequence: TGTGCCAGCAGTTTCCCCAGGGCGGGAGGGTCCTACGAGCAGTACTTC.

In this sample, this clonotype turned up many times. This rearrangement joins TRBV5-1 to TRBJ2-1; 7 bases are shared with TRBD2. This CDR3 has 15 amino acids. V was clipped by 7 bases and J by 0 bases; unmatched bases: 7. CDR1 is SGHRS and CDR2 is YFSETQ in the germline V gene. As DNA, the CDR3 is TGCGCCAGCGCATTGGCGGGGGTCTCCTACAATGAGCAGTTCTTC. It is translated as CASALAGVSYNEQFF. Combining the CDR3 with reference TRBV5-1 and TRBJ2-1 gives the whole variable domain KAGVTQTPRYLIKTRGQQVTLSCSPISGHRSVSWYQQTPGQGLQFLFEYFSETQRNKGNFPGRFSGRQFSNSRSEMNVSTLELGDSALYLCASALAGVSYNEQFFGPGTRLTVL.

This clonotype came up many times. The rearrangement links TRBV30 to TRBJ1-2; weak D call: TRBD1 (5 bases). Germline lookup yields CDR1 GTSNPN and CDR2 SVGIG (reference sequence). The CDR3 runs 15 residues. V was clipped by 0 bases and J by 4 bases, with 15 bases between them. For the CDR3, the DNA is TGTGCCTGGAGTGTAGGGATTGGCAGGGCCTATGGCTACACCTTC. Translation gives CAWSVGIGRAYGYTF.